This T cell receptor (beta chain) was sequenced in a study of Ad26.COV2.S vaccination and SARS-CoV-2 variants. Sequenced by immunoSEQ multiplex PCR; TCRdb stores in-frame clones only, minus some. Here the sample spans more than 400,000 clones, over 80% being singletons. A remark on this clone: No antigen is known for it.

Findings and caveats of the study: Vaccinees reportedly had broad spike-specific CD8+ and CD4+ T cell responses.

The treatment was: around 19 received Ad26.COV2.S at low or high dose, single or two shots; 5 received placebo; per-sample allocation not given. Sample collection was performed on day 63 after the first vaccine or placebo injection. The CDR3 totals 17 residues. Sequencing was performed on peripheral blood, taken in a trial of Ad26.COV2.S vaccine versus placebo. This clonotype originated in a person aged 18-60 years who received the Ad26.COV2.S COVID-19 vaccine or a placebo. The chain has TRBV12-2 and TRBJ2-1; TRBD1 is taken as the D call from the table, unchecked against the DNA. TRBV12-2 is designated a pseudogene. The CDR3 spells CASRLAHPGQGYNEQFF. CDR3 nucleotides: TGTGCAAGTCGCTTAGCCCATCCGGGACAGGGGTACAATGAGCAGTTCTTC.